The 13 T cell receptor beta chains in this list originate from one sample, sequenced in a study of blood T cell repertoires in COVID-19. Generated by immunoSEQ multiplex PCR, the TCRdb table keeps only in-frame clones and is missing some. The sample shows over 55,000 clones, around 87% of them seen only once. The material sequenced was peripheral blood. The receptor set was obtained from a man aged 45-65 years with active COVID-19.

The CDR3 protein is CASSLGGRTEAFF. CDR3 sequence (DNA): TGTGCCAGCAGCTTAGGCGGTCGAACTGAAGCTTTCTTT. V and J are TRBV7-2 and TRBJ1-1; no reliable D call. Trimming removed 1 base at V and 5 bases at J, with 8 bases between. Germline V CDR1 and CDR2: SGHTA, FQGNSA. The CDR3 consists of 13 residues.

The rearrangement links TRBV27 to TRBJ2-1; 12 bases fit TRBD2. Germline V CDR1 and CDR2: MNHEY, SMNVEV (reference sequence). This CDR3 has 17 residues. V was clipped by 1 base and J by 9 bases; unmatched bases: 10. The CDR3 reads CASSLYVSSGGVSEQFF. CDR3 nucleotides: TGTGCCAGCAGTTTATACGTCTCTAGCGGGGGGGTTAGTGAGCAGTTCTTC.

V and J are TRBV6-4 and TRBJ2-3; the D is unclear. The V end was cut by 4 bases, the J end by 6 bases, with 14 bases between. This CDR3 has 14 amino acids. Per germline, CDR1 MRHNA and CDR2 SNTAGT. In DNA, the CDR3 is TGTGCCAGCAGTGTAGTAGCTACCGCCGATACGCAGTATTTT. It is translated as CASSVVATADTQYF.

The chain carries TRBV7-9 and TRBJ2-5, with 8 bases lining up with TRBD2. Trimming at V came to 1 base and at J to 5 bases, leaving 9 bases not matched to a gene. CDR3 size: 16 residues. The germline V gene has CDR1 SEHNR and CDR2 FQNEAQ (reference sequence). This CDR3 reads CASSLDPTSGMETQYF. The CDR3 bases are TGTGCCAGCAGCTTAGATCCCACTAGCGGCATGGAGACCCAGTACTTC.

The chain recombines TRBV12-3 or TRBV12-4 with TRBJ1-3; 10 positions match TRBD1. The J segment lost 14 bases and the V segment lost 5 bases, leaving 9 bases of the junction unmatched. This CDR3 spans 13 amino acids. This CDR3 is CASSATGGLSLYF. The CDR3 coding sequence is TGTGCCAGCAGTGCGACAGGGGGCTTATCCCTATATTTT.

The chain has TRBV18 and TRBJ1-5, with a weak D call TRBD1 (5 bases). Germline V gives CDR1 KGHSH, CDR2 LQKENI. V lost 3 bases to trimming and J lost 4 bases, with 13 bases between them. This CDR3 is 15 amino acids long. The CDR3 loop is CASSPVAGLNQPQHF. The CDR3 DNA is TGTGCCAGCTCACCCGTGGCAGGGCTTAATCAGCCCCAGCATTTT.

The chain combines TRBV5-1 with TRBJ2-5; 8 positions match TRBD1. CDR1 and CDR2 from the germline V gene are SGHRS and YFSETQ. The CDR3 loop spans 14 amino acids. J gave up 4 bases and V 4 bases, and 6 bases lay outside the gene matches. CDR3 sequence: CASSLGTGGETQYF. CDR3 DNA: TGCGCCAGCAGCCTGGGGACAGGTGGAGAGACCCAGTACTTC.

The genes are TRBV28 and TRBJ1-5; D is ambiguous. This CDR3 contains 13 residues. Germline loops: CDR1 MDHEN, CDR2 SYDVKM. V lost 2 bases to trimming and J lost 2 bases, with 4 bases between them. The chain's CDR3 is CASSLQGNQPQHF. The CDR3 DNA reads TGTGCCAGCAGTTTACAGGGCAATCAGCCCCAGCATTTT.

This clone showed up just a few times. The rearrangement uses TRBV3-1 (or the pseudogene TRBV3-2) and TRBJ1-6; 7 nucleotides match TRBD1. This CDR3 is built from 15 residues. J lost 7 bases, V lost 3 bases, and 6 bases had no gene match. CDR1 is LGHDT, CDR2 YNNKEL, per germline (reference sequence). The CDR3 DNA sequence: TGTGCCAGCAGCCAGGGGGACAGACCAAATTCACCCCTCCACTTT. Its protein product is CASSQGDRPNSPLHF.

The rearrangement uses TRBV5-6 and TRBJ1-4; D might be TRBD1 (6 bases). From germline, CDR1 is SGHDT and CDR2 YYEEEE. Trimming removed 1 base at V and 8 bases at J, with 21 bases between. CDR3 length: 17 residues. The DNA of the CDR3 is TGTGCCAGCAGCTTGCTGGGGGCCGTGGAAGGGCGGGAAAAACTGTTTTTT. This gives the protein CASSLLGAVEGREKLFF.

The V call is TRBV14, the J call TRBJ1-1; no firm D call. Germline V gene sequence: CDR1 SGHDN, CDR2 FVKESK. The CDR3 sequence is 13 residues long. V lost 5 bases and J lost 4, with 11 bases in between. The CDR3 DNA sequence: TGTGCCAGCAGCACTATCGGAAGCACTGAAGCTTTCTTT. Residues: CASSTIGSTEAFF.

This sequence joins TRBV2 and TRBJ1-4; D perhaps matches TRBD1 (6 bases). With 6 bases removed from V and 8 bases from J, the gap between germline ends came to 19 bases. The CDR3 extends over 15 amino acids. Germline V lookup: CDR1 SNHLY, CDR2 FYNNEI. CDR3 nucleotides: TGTGCCAGCAGGATAACAGGGTCCCGGAGGGAAAAACTGTTTTTT. As protein: CASRITGSRREKLFF.

This clone was found once. V and J are TRBV6-2 or TRBV6-3 and TRBJ2-1, with D maybe TRBD1 (6 bases). Germline CDR1 MNHEY, CDR2 SVGEGT. V lost 4 bases, J lost 2 bases, and 15 bases lay in between. The CDR3 length is 16 residues. The CDR3 coding sequence is TGTGCCAGCAGTTCCGACAGGATGTCAACCTACAATGAGCAGTTCTTC. Its protein is CASSSDRMSTYNEQFF.